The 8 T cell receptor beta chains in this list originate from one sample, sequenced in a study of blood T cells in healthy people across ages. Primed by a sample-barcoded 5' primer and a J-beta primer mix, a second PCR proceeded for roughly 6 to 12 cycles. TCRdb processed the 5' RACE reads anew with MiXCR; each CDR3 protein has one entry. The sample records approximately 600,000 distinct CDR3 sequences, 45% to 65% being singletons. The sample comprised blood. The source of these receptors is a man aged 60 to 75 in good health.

The CDR3 spells CASSVKLANTGELFF. For the CDR3, the DNA is TGTGCCAGCAGTGTCAAACTAGCGAACACCGGGGAGCTGTTTTTT. The V gene is TRBV6-1, the J gene TRBJ2-2; weak D call: TRBD2 (5 bases). Per germline, CDR1 MNHNS and CDR2 SASEGT. V was trimmed by 4 bases and J by 0 bases, leaving 9 bases between them. The CDR3 is 15 amino acids.

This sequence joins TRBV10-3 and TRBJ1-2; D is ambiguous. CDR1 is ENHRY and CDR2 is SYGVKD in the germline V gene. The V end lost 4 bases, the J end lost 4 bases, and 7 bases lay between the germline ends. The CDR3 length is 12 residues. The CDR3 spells CAISGSGYGYTF. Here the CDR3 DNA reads TGTGCCATCAGTGGGTCCGGCTATGGCTACACCTTC.

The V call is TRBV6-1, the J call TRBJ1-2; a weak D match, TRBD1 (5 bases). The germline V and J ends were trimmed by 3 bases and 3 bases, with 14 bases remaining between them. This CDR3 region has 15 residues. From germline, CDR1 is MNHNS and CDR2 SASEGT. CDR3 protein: CASSEGVALYYGYTF. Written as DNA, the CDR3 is TGTGCCAGCAGTGAGGGGGTTGCCCTCTACTATGGCTACACCTTC.

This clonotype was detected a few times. The CDR3 DNA is TGTGCCAGCGCGGGCAGACCGTTCTTC. This translates into CASAGRPFF. The chain is built from TRBV12-3 or TRBV12-4 and TRBJ2-1; perhaps TRBD2 as D (5 bases). CDR3 length: 9 residues. The germline V and J ends were trimmed by 8 bases and 15 bases, with 11 bases remaining between them.

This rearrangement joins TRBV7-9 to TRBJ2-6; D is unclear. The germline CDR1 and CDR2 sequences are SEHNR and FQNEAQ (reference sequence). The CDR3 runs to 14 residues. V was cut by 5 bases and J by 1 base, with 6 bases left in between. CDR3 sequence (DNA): TGTGCCAGCAGCCCTAAGTCTGGGGCCAACGTCCTGACTTTC. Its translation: CASSPKSGANVLTF.

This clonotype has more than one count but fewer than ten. CDR3 region: CASSFSGQGARGANVLTF. CDR3 coding DNA: TGTGCCAGCAGCTTTTCTGGACAGGGGGCGCGCGGGGCCAACGTCCTGACTTTC. V is TRBV7-8 and J is TRBJ2-6; 11 bases match TRBD1. Germline loops: CDR1 SGHVS, CDR2 FQNEAQ. Trimming cost V 3 bases and J 4 bases; bases outside gene matches: 8. CDR3 length: 18 residues.

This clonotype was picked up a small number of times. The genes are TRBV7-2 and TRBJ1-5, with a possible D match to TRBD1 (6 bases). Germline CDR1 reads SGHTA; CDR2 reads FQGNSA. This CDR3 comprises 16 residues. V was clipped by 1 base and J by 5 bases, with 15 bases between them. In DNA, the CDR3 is TGTGCCAGCAGCTTAGTAGGGGGAGTCAAGGATCAGCCCCAGCATTTT. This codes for CASSLVGGVKDQPQHF.

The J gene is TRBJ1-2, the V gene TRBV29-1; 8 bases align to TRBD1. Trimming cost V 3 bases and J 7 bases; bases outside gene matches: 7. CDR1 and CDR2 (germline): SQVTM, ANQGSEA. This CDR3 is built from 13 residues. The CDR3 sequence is CSVERAGGLGYTF. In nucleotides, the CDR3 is TGCAGCGTTGAGAGGGCAGGGGGCCTTGGCTACACCTTC.